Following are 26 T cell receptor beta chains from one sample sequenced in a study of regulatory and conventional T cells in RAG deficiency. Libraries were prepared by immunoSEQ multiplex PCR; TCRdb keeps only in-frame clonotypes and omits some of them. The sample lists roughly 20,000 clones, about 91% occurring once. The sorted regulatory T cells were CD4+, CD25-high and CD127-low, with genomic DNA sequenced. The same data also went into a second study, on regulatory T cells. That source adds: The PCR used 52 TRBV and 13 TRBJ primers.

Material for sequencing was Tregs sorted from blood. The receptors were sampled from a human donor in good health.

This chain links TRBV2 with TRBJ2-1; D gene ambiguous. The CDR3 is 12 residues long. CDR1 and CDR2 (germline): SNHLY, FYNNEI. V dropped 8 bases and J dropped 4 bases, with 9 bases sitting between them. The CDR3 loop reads CASLGSYNEQFF. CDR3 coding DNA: TGTGCCAGCCTGGGCAGTTACAATGAGCAGTTCTTC.

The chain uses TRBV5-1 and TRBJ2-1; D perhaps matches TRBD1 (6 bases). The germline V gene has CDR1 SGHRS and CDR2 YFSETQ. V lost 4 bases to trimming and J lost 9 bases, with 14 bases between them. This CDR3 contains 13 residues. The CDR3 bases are TGCGCCAGCAGCACTACAGGGTTCGGTGAGCAGTTCTTC. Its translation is CASSTTGFGEQFF.

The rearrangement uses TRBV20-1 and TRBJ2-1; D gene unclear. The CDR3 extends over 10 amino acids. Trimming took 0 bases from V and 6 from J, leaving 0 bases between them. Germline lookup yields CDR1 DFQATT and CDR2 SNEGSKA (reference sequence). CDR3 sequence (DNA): TGCAGTGCTAGAGACAATGAGCAGTTCTTC. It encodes CSARDNEQFF.

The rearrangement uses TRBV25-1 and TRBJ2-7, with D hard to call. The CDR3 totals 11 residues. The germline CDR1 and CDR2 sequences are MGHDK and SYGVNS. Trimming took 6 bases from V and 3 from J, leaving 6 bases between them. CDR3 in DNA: TGTGCCAGCAGGACTCTCTACGAGCAGTACTTC. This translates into CASRTLYEQYF.

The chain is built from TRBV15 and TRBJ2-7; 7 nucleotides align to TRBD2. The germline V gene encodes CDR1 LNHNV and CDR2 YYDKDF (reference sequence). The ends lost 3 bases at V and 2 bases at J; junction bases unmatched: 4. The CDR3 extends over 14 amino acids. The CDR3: CATSSGTMPYEQYF. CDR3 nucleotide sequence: TGTGCCACCAGCAGCGGGACTATGCCCTACGAGCAGTACTTC.

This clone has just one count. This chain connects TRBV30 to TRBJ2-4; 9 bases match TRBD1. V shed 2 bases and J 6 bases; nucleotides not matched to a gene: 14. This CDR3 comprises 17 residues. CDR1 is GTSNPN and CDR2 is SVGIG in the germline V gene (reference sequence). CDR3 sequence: CAWSWGTGSWVRNIQYF. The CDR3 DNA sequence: TGTGCCTGGAGTTGGGGGACAGGGAGTTGGGTTAGAAACATTCAGTACTTC.

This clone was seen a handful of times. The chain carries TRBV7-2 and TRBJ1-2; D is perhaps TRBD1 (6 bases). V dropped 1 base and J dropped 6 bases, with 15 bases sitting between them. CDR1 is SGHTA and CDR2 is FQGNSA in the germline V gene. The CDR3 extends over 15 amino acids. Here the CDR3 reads CASSLGQGRRDGYTF. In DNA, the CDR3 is TGTGCCAGCAGCTTAGGTCAGGGGAGGCGCGATGGCTACACCTTC.

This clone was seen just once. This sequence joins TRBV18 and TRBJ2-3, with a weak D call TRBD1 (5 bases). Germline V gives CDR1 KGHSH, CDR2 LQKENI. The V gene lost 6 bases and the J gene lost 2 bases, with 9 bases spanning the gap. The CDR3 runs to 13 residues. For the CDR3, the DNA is TGTGCCAGCTCTCGGACAATCACAGATACGCAGTATTTT. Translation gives CASSRTITDTQYF.

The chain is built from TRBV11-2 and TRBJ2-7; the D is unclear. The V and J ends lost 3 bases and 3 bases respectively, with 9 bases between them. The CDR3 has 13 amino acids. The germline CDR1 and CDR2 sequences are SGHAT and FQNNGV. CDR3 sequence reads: CASSFTVRYEQYF. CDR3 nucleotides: TGTGCCAGCAGCTTCACGGTCCGCTACGAGCAGTACTTC.

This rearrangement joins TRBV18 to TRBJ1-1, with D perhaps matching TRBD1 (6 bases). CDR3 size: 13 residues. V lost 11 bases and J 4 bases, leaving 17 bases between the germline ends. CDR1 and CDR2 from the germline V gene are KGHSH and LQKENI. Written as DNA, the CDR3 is TGTGCCTCGAAGGAGGGGGTTGGCACTGAAGCTTTCTTT. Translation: CASKEGVGTEAFF.

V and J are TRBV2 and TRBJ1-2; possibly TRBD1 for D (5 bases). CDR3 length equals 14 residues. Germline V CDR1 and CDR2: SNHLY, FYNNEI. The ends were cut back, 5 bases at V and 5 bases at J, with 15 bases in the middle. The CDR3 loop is CASSSSGTDYGYTF. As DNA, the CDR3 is TGTGCCAGCAGTTCCTCCGGGACTGATTATGGCTACACCTTC.

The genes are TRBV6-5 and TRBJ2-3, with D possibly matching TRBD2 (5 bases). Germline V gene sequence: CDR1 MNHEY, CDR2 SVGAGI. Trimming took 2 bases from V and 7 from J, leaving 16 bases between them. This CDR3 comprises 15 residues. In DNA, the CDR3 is TGTGCCAGCAGTTACGAACGTTCTCGGAGGCATACGCAGTATTTT. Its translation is CASSYERSRRHTQYF.

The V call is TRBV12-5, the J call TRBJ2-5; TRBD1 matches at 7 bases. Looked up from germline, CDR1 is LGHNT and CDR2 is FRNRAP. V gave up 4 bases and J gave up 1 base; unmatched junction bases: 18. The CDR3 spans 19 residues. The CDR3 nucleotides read TGTGCTAGTGGTTCTAGCCGAACCATGGGGACAGTGCCCCAAGAGACCCAGTACTTC. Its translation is CASGSSRTMGTVPQETQYF.

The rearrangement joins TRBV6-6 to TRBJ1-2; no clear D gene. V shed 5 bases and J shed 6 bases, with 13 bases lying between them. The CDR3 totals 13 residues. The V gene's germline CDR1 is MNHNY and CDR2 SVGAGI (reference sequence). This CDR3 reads CASSDGRANGYTF. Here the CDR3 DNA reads TGTGCCAGCAGTGACGGGAGAGCGAATGGCTACACCTTC.

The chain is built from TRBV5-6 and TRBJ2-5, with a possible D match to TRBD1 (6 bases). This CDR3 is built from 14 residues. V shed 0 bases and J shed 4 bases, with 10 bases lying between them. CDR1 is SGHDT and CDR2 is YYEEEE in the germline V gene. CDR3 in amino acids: CASSLVGRGETQYF. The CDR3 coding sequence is TGTGCCAGCAGCTTGGTGGGCAGGGGAGAGACCCAGTACTTC.

CDR3 nucleotides: TGTGCCAGCAGTCCCGGGGGCCGGGAGGGAAACACCGGGGAGCTGTTTTTT. The encoded protein is CASSPGGREGNTGELFF. The rearrangement joins TRBV28 to TRBJ2-2, with 8 bases identical to TRBD2. Looked up from germline, CDR1 is MDHEN and CDR2 is SYDVKM. This CDR3 is 17 amino acids long. The V and J ends lost 5 bases and 2 bases, in that order; junction bases with no gene match: 10. The variable domain in full, completed from reference TRBV28 and TRBJ2-2, reads DVKVTQSSRYLVKRTGEKVFLECVQDMDHENMFWYRQDPGLGLRLIYFSYDVKMKEKGDIPEGYSVSREKKERFSLILESASTNQTSMYLCASSPGGREGNTGELFFGEGSRLTVL.

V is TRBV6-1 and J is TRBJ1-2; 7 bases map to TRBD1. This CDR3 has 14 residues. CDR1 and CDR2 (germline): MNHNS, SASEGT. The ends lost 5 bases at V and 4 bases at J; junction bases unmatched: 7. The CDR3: CASSPGTAAYGYTF. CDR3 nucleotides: TGTGCCAGCAGTCCAGGGACAGCTGCCTATGGCTACACCTTC.

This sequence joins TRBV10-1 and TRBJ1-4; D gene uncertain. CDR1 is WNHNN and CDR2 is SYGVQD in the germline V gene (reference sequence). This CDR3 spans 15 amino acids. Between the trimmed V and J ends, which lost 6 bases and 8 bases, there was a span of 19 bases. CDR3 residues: CASSPGRTKGEKLFF. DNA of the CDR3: TGCGCCAGCAGCCCGGGCCGGACTAAGGGCGAAAAACTGTTTTTT.

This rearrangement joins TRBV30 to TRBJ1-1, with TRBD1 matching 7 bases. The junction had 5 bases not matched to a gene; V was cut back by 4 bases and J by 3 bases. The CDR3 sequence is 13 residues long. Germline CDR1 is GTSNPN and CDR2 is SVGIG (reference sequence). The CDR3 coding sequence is TGTGCCTGGACGGGACAGTTGGACACTGAAGCTTTCTTT. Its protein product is CAWTGQLDTEAFF.

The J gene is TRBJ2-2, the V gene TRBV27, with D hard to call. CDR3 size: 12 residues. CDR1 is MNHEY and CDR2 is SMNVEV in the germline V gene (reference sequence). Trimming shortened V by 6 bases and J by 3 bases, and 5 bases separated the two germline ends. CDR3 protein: CASRRYTGELFF. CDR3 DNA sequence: TGTGCCAGCAGGAGGTACACCGGGGAGCTGTTTTTT.

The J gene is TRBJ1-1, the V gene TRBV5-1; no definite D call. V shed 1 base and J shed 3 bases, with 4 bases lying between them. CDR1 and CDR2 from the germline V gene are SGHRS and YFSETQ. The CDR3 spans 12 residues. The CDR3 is CASSLSDTEAFF. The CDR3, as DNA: TGCGCCAGCAGCTTGTCGGACACTGAAGCTTTCTTT.

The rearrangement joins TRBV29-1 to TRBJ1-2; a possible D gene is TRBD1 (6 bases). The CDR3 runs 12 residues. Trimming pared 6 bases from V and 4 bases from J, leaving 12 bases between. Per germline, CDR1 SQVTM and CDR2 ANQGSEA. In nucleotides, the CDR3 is TGCAGCGTGGGGGCGGAAATCTATGGCTACACCTTC. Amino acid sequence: CSVGAEIYGYTF. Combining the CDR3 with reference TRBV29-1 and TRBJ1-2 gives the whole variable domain SAVISQKPSRDICQRGTSLTIQCQVDSQVTMMFWYRQQPGQSLTLIATANQGSEATYESGFVIDKFPISRPNLTFSTLTVSNMSPEDSSIYLCSVGAEIYGYTFGSGTRLTVV.

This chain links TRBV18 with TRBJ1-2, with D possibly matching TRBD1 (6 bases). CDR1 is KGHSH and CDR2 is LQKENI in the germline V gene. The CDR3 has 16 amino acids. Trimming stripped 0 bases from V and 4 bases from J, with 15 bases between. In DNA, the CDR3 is TGTGCCAGCTCACCACCAGGGGGGATAATTGGCTATGGCTACACCTTC. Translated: CASSPPGGIIGYGYTF.

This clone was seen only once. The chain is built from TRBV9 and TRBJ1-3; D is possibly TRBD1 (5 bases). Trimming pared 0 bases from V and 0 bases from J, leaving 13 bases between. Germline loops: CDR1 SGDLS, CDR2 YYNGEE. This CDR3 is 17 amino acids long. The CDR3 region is CASSVGGRGFSGNTIYF. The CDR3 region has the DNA TGTGCCAGCAGCGTAGGGGGACGGGGATTCTCTGGAAACACCATATATTTT.

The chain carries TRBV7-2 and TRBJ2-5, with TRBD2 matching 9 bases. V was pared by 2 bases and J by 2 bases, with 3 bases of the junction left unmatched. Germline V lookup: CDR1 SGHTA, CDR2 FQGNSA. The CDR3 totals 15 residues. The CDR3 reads CASSLSSGSQETQYF. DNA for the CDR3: TGTGCCAGCAGCTTAAGTAGCGGGAGTCAAGAGACCCAGTACTTC.

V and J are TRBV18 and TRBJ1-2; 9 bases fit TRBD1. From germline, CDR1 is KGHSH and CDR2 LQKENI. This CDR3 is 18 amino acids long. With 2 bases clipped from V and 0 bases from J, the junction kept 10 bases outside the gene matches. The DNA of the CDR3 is TGTGCCAGCTCACCAGTCCGGACAGGGGACCTCTCTAACTATGGCTACACCTTC. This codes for CASSPVRTGDLSNYGYTF. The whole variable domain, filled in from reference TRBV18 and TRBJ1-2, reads NAGVMQNPRHLVRRRGQEARLRCSPMKGHSHVYWYRQLPEEGLKFMVYLQKENIIDESGMPKERFSAEFPKEGPSILRIQQVVRGDSAAYFCASSPVRTGDLSNYGYTFGSGTRLTVV.